This T cell receptor beta chain was captured in a study of shared clonotypes between healthy human individuals. The overall study: Samples came from a couple of female and a few male donors aged 18 to 49.

As regards this clone: What it recognizes is unknown.

Generated by immunoSEQ multiplex PCR, the TCRdb table keeps only in-frame clones and is missing some. The sample has about 1 million clones, roughly 75% seen once. CD4+ cells were split into CD45RA+ naive and CD45RA-negative memory subsets. Study-level findings and limits: Clonotypes not shared had lower generation probabilities than those common to all four donors.

Trimming left V 3 bases short and J 1 base short, with 9 bases between. Looked up from germline, CDR1 is LNHDA and CDR2 is SQIVND (reference sequence). The CDR3 spans 15 residues. Sequences were obtained from memory CD4+ T cells sorted from blood. Subset of the sample: CD45RA-negative fraction. The origin of this receptor is a man aged 18 to 29 in good health. The genes are TRBV19 and TRBJ2-2; TRBD1 is a possible D gene (5 bases). For the CDR3, the DNA is TGTGCCAGTAGTATCAGGGCAGAGAACACCGGGGAGCTGTTTTTT. Translation: CASSIRAENTGELFF.